One T cell receptor beta chain is described in this entry. Its recognized antigen is unknown. The input lacks base qualities; no much larger clone sits a single base away. These data belong to a study of cytomegalovirus exposure and HLA in healthy donors (dated by TCRdb to 2015 to 2018). For context, the study as a whole: In an earlier analysis of 587 of the donors, about 260 Gb of sequence data and 100 million or so unique TCR beta sequences from about 179 million T cells were reported. Roughly 300 gigabases of sequencing data and roughly 90 million unique TCR sequences were included in an early release covering roughly 600 HLA-typed donors. Of the 300 to 500 genotyped donors, less than 90% were placed in the genetic ancestry cluster associated with self-reported Caucasian donors. The study aimed to test whether signatures of past pathogen exposure could be identified by cataloging public T cell receptors. The study profiled the T cell repertoires of 500 to 800 subjects by immunosequencing and related them to cytomegalovirus serostatus. Besides the first cohort of 666 subjects, a separate validation cohort made up of over 95 different subjects was used. High-throughput TCR immunosequencing, statistical association of individual TCRs with disease status, and machine learning were combined to predict cytomegalovirus infection status. A later analysis re-analyzed previously published TCR beta repertoires from several hundred donors and added high-resolution HLA genotyping to study TCR occurrence patterns. In the later analysis, no new phenotypic data were used to find candidate immune exposures; instead, reliance was placed on TCR beta sequences and their occurrence across donors. To decide whether each TCR beta V gene segment behaved as functional or pseudogenic, an earlier analysis of approximately 590 of the donors relied on high-throughput TCR beta sequencing. Alongside the repertoire data, information on donor age, sex, ethnicity and CMV serostatus was compiled. A later genetic analysis used genome-wide SNP genotypes for about 60% of the roughly 700 donors, treating that subset as a discovery cohort. All discovery cohort repertoires had been generated using a single sequencing platform. HLA typing covered class I and class II loci at four-digit resolution. Typing coverage varied by locus: roughly 620-630 donors for A, B, C, DRB1 and DQB1; under 550 for DQA1; approximately 570 for DPA1; around 450 for DPB1. Because of strong linkage in the cohort, five DR-DQ haplotypes were treated as single units for association and clustering. Among roughly 370 genotyped donors of the cohort, an average of about 240,000 unique TCR beta nucleotide sequences were sequenced per donor, roughly 20% of them non-productive.

In total, 630 or so healthy bone marrow donors made up the cohort. At the time of sampling, all cohort members were nominally healthy, though unrecorded immune exposures were likely present. The donor tested CMV seropositive and was one of the 289 seropositive cohort members. Each donor provided a peripheral blood sample, and peripheral blood mononuclear cells were used for TCR beta sequencing. The Qiagen DNeasy Blood Extraction Kit was used to extract genomic DNA from the blood cell samples. Library preparation was by the immunoSEQ multiplex PCR assay. For the multiplex PCR, a mixture combining 60 forward primers for TCR Vbeta segments and 13 reverse primers for TCR Jbeta segments was used. Amplification of the CDR3 region of rearranged TCR beta genes was performed with a multiplex PCR assay on genomic DNA. The Illumina HiSeq System was used to sequence the amplified TCR beta libraries as 87-base-pair reads. Regarding the original processing steps: A later analysis counted about 80 million unique TCR beta chains across the 650 to 700 repertoires, and approximately 11 million of these chains were shared by at least two donors. To remove PCR and sequencing errors, raw reads were error-corrected and collapsed into unique sequences using a nearest-neighbor algorithm that merged closely related sequences. To assign V, D and J gene segments, CDR3 sequences were aligned to IMGT reference sequences. For a sequence to be retained, at least a six-nucleotide match to both a V gene segment and a J gene segment was required. A rearrangement counted as productive if the CDR3 had no stop codons and remained in frame with V and J, and every other rearrangement counted as non-productive. CDR3 was defined by IMGT convention, running from the second conserved V-encoded cysteine to the conserved J-encoded phenylalanine. Sequences without an unambiguous match to a single V gene segment were excluded from the earlier analysis of about 600 of the donors. In an earlier analysis of several hundred of the donors, V segments were called functional above 56.7% productive rearrangements and were called segregating when the between-donor standard deviation exceeded 5%. A statistical classification framework was built for diagnosing cytomegalovirus status from the catalog of TCR beta chain sequences. In a later analysis, TCR nucleotide sequences were compared against IMGT/GENE-DB human TR gene sequences so that V and J genes could be assigned. The TCRdist pipeline was used in a later analysis to assign CDR3 sequences and most-parsimonious VDJ recombination scenarios. In a later analysis, each TCR beta chain was defined by its CDR3 amino acid sequence together with its V-gene family, and reads without a unique V-gene family were excluded. To address suspected cross-contamination and a sequencing artifact, a later analysis removed several hundred highly shared, low-generation-probability nucleotide sequences. In a later analysis, a clonal expansion index was calculated for each public chain from normalized within-repertoire ranks of inferred template counts. Generation probabilities in a later analysis came from a VDJ recombination model fitted to out-of-frame rearrangements, and those results were checked against IGoR. Hypergeometric tests were used in a later analysis to score TCR-TCR, TCR-HLA and TCR-CMV co-occurrence, with a repertoire-size bias correction applied to the TCR pairs. False discovery rates were estimated in a later analysis by permuting HLA or CMV assignments 20 times. In a later analysis, co-occurring TCRs were grouped using DBSCAN, with TCRdist sequence similarity added in when clustering inside HLA-allele-positive subsets. For co-occurrence clustering, repertoires with fewer than 30,000 or more than 120,000 public chains were excluded, along with roughly 5 repertoires with anomalous nucleotide sharing. TCRdb re-hosts the immuneACCESS table, in-frame sequences only. Its copies lack some clones; in the studies checked, an unresolved V gene accounts for under half of them, and the cause for the rest is not known. The V and J calls and the clone size are those of that table, but D and trimming were determined from the DNA. The sample includes about 190,000 clones, with about 80% observed a single time. The top ten hold roughly 13% of the sample.

Here is what the overall study found, with its caveats: A further reported finding was that TCR beta sequences accurately predicted the HLA-A and HLA-B alleles for most subjects in the first cohort. In both the original and validation cohorts, the classifier was reported to diagnose cytomegalovirus status with high specificity and sensitivity. While some public TCRs were present in many individuals, most TCR sequences turned up only very rarely across donors. According to the authors, the approach could potentially be generalized to other disease states and immunological phenotypes. A total of roughly 160 TCR beta chains were listed by the study as associated with cytomegalovirus. Correlated functional status among segregating V segments might reflect linkage disequilibrium, but an unknown experimental factor could not be ruled out. The sequencing pipeline was judged likely to have produced a cluster of highly shared sequence variants as a technical artifact. A later genetic analysis associated a missense DCLRE1C variant with V-gene and J-gene trimming of TCR beta chains, and an independent cohort replicated the association. According to a later genetic analysis, donors in an Asian-associated ancestry cluster had fewer N-insertions in productive TCRs than the roughly 670-donor mean. Strong co-occurrence of HLA alleles, especially DR and DQ, made assigning TCR associations to individual alleles difficult. Presence/absence analyses assumed roughly uniform sequencing depth across donors, an assumption that may not hold. Because HLA typing was unavailable for some donors at each locus, only the typed subset was used in association tests. This cohort had only TCR beta chains sequenced, and the lack of alpha or paired-chain data limited which features could be detected. A later analysis reported that several top co-occurrence clusters appeared linked to parvovirus B19, influenza, CMV and Epstein-Barr virus. In a later analysis, HLA-associated TCR beta chains showed more clonal expansion and lower generation probabilities than non-associated chains that were equally common. At a false discovery rate of 0.05, a later analysis linked fewer than 20,000 TCR beta sequences to specific HLA alleles. Immune exposure information for the cohort was limited to CMV serostatus. A later analysis found that TCR association rates varied across HLA loci, with DRB1 alleles showing the most associated TCRs and HLA-C alleles the fewest. Because counts were too low, around 18 rarely observed V segments, including chromosome 9 orphons, were left out of the earlier analysis of 587 of the donors. An earlier analysis of roughly 570 of the donors showed that most TCR beta V segments appeared in productive rearrangements either about 87% or about 30% of the time, which broadly matched IMGT annotations. A few of the identified cytomegalovirus-associated TCR beta chains were confirmed in vitro to be specific for cytomegalovirus antigens. Most CMV-associated TCR beta chains appeared to be HLA-restricted in a later analysis, and the HLA associations seemed to be driven largely by CMV exposure.

This receptor was taken from a woman in her twenties or thirties in good health and CMV-seropositive. Sequences were obtained from PBMCs.

The nucleotide sequence reads TGCGCCAGCAGCTTGGATCCGGGGTGGGGTACTGAAGCTTTCTTT. Translated, it gives CASSLDPGWGTEAFF. The chain uses TRBV5-1 and TRBJ1-1; the D gene remains uncertain. The CDR3 numbers 15 residues from cysteine through phenylalanine. The kept DNA is CDR3 alone, 45 bases in frame from the first base. Trimming takes 0 bases from V and 5 bases from J, and the germline ends sit 14 bases apart. Based on the germline V gene, the CDR1 and CDR2 sequences are SGHRS and YFSETQ. The reference TRBV5-1 and TRBJ1-1 proteins fill in what lies around the CDR3, so the full variable domain reads KAGVTQTPRYLIKTRGQQVTLSCSPISGHRSVSWYQQTPGQGLQFLFEYFSETQRNKGNFPGRFSGRQFSNSRSEMNVSTLELGDSALYLCASSLDPGWGTEAFFGQGTRLTVV.